This TCR beta chain is drawn from a study of preoperative IRX-2 immunotherapy in early breast cancer. Treatment indicated: preoperative locoregional IRX-2 cytokine immunotherapy. Samples came from a phase Ib trial of preoperative locoregional IRX-2 cytokine immunotherapy. This CDR3 comprises 15 residues. Germline assignment: CDR1 LGHNT and CDR2 FRNRAP. V lost 7 bases to trimming and J lost 4 bases, with 19 bases between them. This clone has a handful of counts. TCRdb's table, derived via immunoSEQ multiplex PCR, lists solely in-frame clones and lacks some. Here the sample spans around 38,000 clones, about 80% being singletons.

The source was tumor tissue, collected after IRX-2 immunotherapy. This TCR came from a human donor with breast cancer. This chain joins TRBV12-5 and TRBJ1-2; D possibly corresponds to TRBD1 (6 bases). CDR3 amino acids: CASAREAGGSYGYTF. DNA for the CDR3: TGTGCTAGTGCCAGGGAGGCGGGGGGCTCCTATGGCTACACCTTC.